This TCR beta chain was documented in a study of blood T cell repertoires in COVID-19. Losses at the gene ends were 4 bases for V and 3 bases for J; bases not matched to a gene: 7. Germline V gene lookup returns CDR1 SGDLS and CDR2 YYNGEE. The CDR3 sequence is 15 residues long. Methods used by the authors: It was from reference gene primer amplification that nucleated cell counts were estimated. Assay: immunoSEQ multiplex PCR; the TCRdb copy retains only in-frame clones and omits some. V, J and clone size reflect that table, while D and trimming were determined from the DNA. This table holds about 380,000 clones, around nine tenths found once.

The V call is TRBV9, the J call TRBJ1-3, with 7 bases identical to TRBD1. This TCR was recovered from a woman under 30 who had recovered from COVID-19. Source material: PBMCs or T cells enriched from blood (not recorded which). CDR3 sequence reads: CASSQDRLSGNTIYF. The CDR3 DNA follows: TGTGCCAGCAGCCAGGACAGGTTGAGTGGAAACACCATATATTTT.